Following are 25 T cell receptor beta chains from one sample sequenced in a study of blood T cell repertoires in COVID-19. Assay: immunoSEQ multiplex PCR; the TCRdb copy retains only in-frame clones and omits some. The data hold 250,000 to 300,000 clones, with roughly 91% observed a single time. Source material: PBMCs or T cells enriched from blood (not recorded which). Receptors originate from a woman in her fifties or sixties who had recovered from COVID-19.

The J gene is TRBJ1-1, the V gene TRBV10-3; D may be TRBD1 (6 bases). The V end lost 7 bases, the J end lost 4 bases, and 13 bases lay between the germline ends. Germline assignment: CDR1 ENHRY and CDR2 SYGVKD. This CDR3 is built from 13 residues. The CDR3 spells CAITNRDGTEAFF. CDR3 sequence (DNA): TGTGCCATCACTAACAGGGACGGCACTGAAGCTTTCTTT.

This clone has only one observation. J is TRBJ1-1 and V is TRBV19; D remains unclear. Trimming took 3 bases from V and 5 from J, leaving 13 bases between them. This CDR3 has 14 residues. Per the germline V gene, CDR1 is LNHDA and CDR2 is SQIVND (reference sequence). The CDR3 reads CASSIDAGRTEAFF. The DNA of the CDR3 is TGTGCCAGTAGTATCGATGCGGGGAGGACTGAAGCTTTCTTT. Filled out from reference TRBV19 and TRBJ1-1, the complete variable domain reads DGGITQSPKYLFRKEGQNVTLSCEQNLNHDAMYWYRQDPGQGLRLIYYSQIVNDFQKGDIAEGYSVSREKKESFPLTVTSAQKNPTAFYLCASSIDAGRTEAFFGQGTRLTVV.

The V and J genes are TRBV2 and TRBJ2-1; 7 positions match TRBD2. V lost 8 bases to trimming and J lost 0 bases; unmatched junction nucleotides: 7. The CDR3 spans 15 residues. The V gene's germline CDR1 is SNHLY and CDR2 FYNNEI. CDR3 protein: CASGGRASSYNEQFF. CDR3 DNA sequence: TGTGCCAGCGGGGGGAGGGCGAGCTCCTACAATGAGCAGTTCTTC.

This chain links TRBV28 with TRBJ2-1, with a possible D match to TRBD1 (6 bases). The CDR3 extends over 13 amino acids. Trimming took off 6 bases at V and 5 bases at J, with 11 bases between the two ends. Germline V gives CDR1 MDHEN, CDR2 SYDVKM. CDR3 amino acids: CASRQGINNEQFF. CDR3 bases: TGTGCCAGCAGACAGGGTATCAACAATGAGCAGTTCTTC.

V gene TRBV9 combines with J gene TRBJ2-1; 8 bases are a match to TRBD1. Losses at the gene ends were 6 bases for V and 7 bases for J; bases not matched to a gene: 6. This CDR3 is 13 amino acids long. Germline assignment: CDR1 SGDLS and CDR2 YYNGEE. The chain's CDR3 is CASNRQGANEQFF. The CDR3 DNA reads TGTGCCAGCAACCGCCAGGGGGCGAATGAGCAGTTCTTC.

This clone has a single count. The chain couples TRBV10-3 to TRBJ2-5; 7 nucleotides align to TRBD2. Per germline, CDR1 ENHRY and CDR2 SYGVKD. V lost 2 bases to trimming and J lost 5 bases; unmatched junction nucleotides: 8. The CDR3 spans 15 residues. CDR3 sequence (DNA): TGTGCCATCAGTGAGAGCGGGGAGGTTACGGAGACCCAGTACTTC. Its protein product is CAISESGEVTETQYF.

This clone was recorded a few times. The DNA of the CDR3 is TGCTTCCCGGACAGAACTAGCAATCAGCCCCAGCATTTT. Translation: CFPDRTSNQPQHF. The chain has TRBV29-1 and TRBJ1-5; a weak D match, TRBD1 (6 bases). The CDR3 has 13 residues. Germline assignment: CDR1 SQVTM and CDR2 ANQGSEA.

In its sample, this clone was seen a few times. This rearrangement joins TRBV24-1 to TRBJ1-2; the match to TRBD1 covers 11 bases. This CDR3 is built from 15 residues. V was pared by 4 bases and J by 1 base, with 1 base of the junction left unmatched. CDR1 and CDR2 from the germline V gene are KGHDR and SFDVKD. The DNA of the CDR3 is TGTGCCACCAGTGACGGGACAGGGGGTAACTATGGCTACACCTTC. Encoded protein: CATSDGTGGNYGYTF.

V gene TRBV4-1 combines with J gene TRBJ1-3, with D perhaps TRBD1 (6 bases). The germline V and J ends were trimmed by 5 bases and 2 bases, with 13 bases remaining between them. Germline-derived CDR1 and CDR2 are MGHRA and YSYEKL. The CDR3 loop spans 15 amino acids. Here the CDR3 reads CASSVPGAAGNTIYF. Here the CDR3 DNA reads TGCGCCAGCAGCGTGCCAGGGGCGGCTGGAAACACCATATATTTT.

The V call is TRBV28, the J call TRBJ1-1; D may be TRBD1 (6 bases). Germline CDR1 MDHEN, CDR2 SYDVKM. The CDR3 is 17 residues long. V lost 7 bases, J lost 5 bases, and 26 bases lay in between. CDR3 in amino acids: CASKGHLSNEGNTEAFF. CDR3 DNA sequence: TGTGCCAGCAAGGGACACCTCTCCAACGAGGGAAATACTGAAGCTTTCTTT.

This clone has just one count. The chain combines TRBV7-9 with TRBJ1-4, with no clear D. CDR1 and CDR2 (germline): SEHNR, FQNEAQ (reference sequence). V lost 3 bases, J lost 0 bases, and 8 bases lay in between. The length of the CDR3 is 15 residues. In DNA, the CDR3 is TGTGCCAGCAGCTTTTACAGTGCAACTAATGAAAAACTGTTTTTT. This codes for CASSFYSATNEKLFF.

The genes are TRBV28 and TRBJ2-3; 10 nucleotides line up with TRBD1. This CDR3 spans 15 amino acids. J gave up 5 bases and V 7 bases, and 9 bases lay outside the gene matches. Germline V gene sequence: CDR1 MDHEN, CDR2 SYDVKM. The CDR3 nucleotides read TGTGCCAGCAACCCCTTTGGACAGGGGGTAGATACGCAGTATTTT. This codes for CASNPFGQGVDTQYF.

The chain joins TRBV30 to TRBJ2-5, with TRBD1 matching 11 bases. This CDR3 has 13 amino acids. Germline assignment: CDR1 GTSNPN and CDR2 SVGIG (reference sequence). The CDR3 region is CSYGQGAGETQYF. The DNA of the CDR3 is TGTTCTTACGGACAGGGGGCAGGGGAGACCCAGTACTTC.

The rearrangement links TRBV18 to TRBJ1-2, with D hard to call. V lost 0 bases and J lost 4, with 12 bases in between. CDR3 length equals 15 residues. Germline V CDR1 and CDR2: KGHSH, LQKENI. The CDR3 region is CASSPPYSTLYGYTF. The CDR3 bases are TGTGCCAGCTCACCACCGTACAGTACCCTCTATGGCTACACCTTC.

The genes are TRBV15 and TRBJ1-3; 7 bases line up with TRBD1. V trimming: 3 bases; J trimming: 1 base; junction bases outside the gene matches: 3. The CDR3 sequence is 15 residues long. Germline CDR1 LNHNV, CDR2 YYDKDF (reference sequence). The CDR3 loop reads CATSRAGGSGNTIYF. In DNA, the CDR3 is TGTGCCACCAGCAGGGCAGGGGGTTCTGGAAACACCATATATTTT.

The J gene is TRBJ1-5, the V gene TRBV4-1; D is possibly TRBD1 (6 bases). The CDR3 contains 18 residues. V was trimmed by 1 base and J by 2 bases, leaving 18 bases between them. Looked up from germline, CDR1 is MGHRA and CDR2 is YSYEKL. The CDR3 region is CASSQGRIKQGRNQPQHF. DNA for the CDR3: TGCGCCAGCAGCCAAGGTCGAATCAAACAGGGTCGCAATCAGCCCCAGCATTTT.

The chain recombines TRBV7-9 with TRBJ1-2; no firm D call. The CDR3 has 16 residues. CDR1 SEHNR and CDR2 FQNEAQ come from the germline V gene (reference sequence). The ends were cut back, 2 bases at V and 4 bases at J, with 17 bases in the middle. The CDR3 loop reads CASSLWPAARSYGYTF. DNA for the CDR3: TGTGCCAGCAGCTTATGGCCGGCCGCTCGGAGCTATGGCTACACCTTC.

The chain uses TRBV30 and TRBJ1-5, with a possible D match to TRBD1 (5 bases). V lost 2 bases to trimming and J lost 7 bases, with 12 bases between them. Germline V gene sequence: CDR1 GTSNPN, CDR2 SVGIG (reference sequence). The CDR3 covers 13 residues. CDR3 coding DNA: TGTGCCTGGAGTCTTGTGGCAGGGCAGCCCCAGCATTTT. It codes for CAWSLVAGQPQHF.

The genes are TRBV21-1 and TRBJ2-7; TRBD2, the D gene given by the table, was not confirmed from the DNA. TRBV21-1 has pseudogene status. This CDR3 comprises 15 residues. CDR3 coding DNA: TGTGCCAGCAGCAGTCTAGCTAAAATAACCTACGAGCAGTACTTC. It is translated as CASSSLAKITYEQYF.

The J gene is TRBJ1-1, the V gene TRBV5-8; a weak D match, TRBD1 (6 bases). Germline CDR1 is SGHTS and CDR2 is YDEGEE. Trimming removed 2 bases at V and 4 bases at J, with 12 bases between. The CDR3 consists of 14 residues. CDR3 region: CASSLGGVGTEAFF. The CDR3 nucleotides are TGTGCCAGCAGCTTAGGGGGAGTCGGCACTGAAGCTTTCTTT.

The CDR3 bases are TGTGCCAGCAGTCAGGGGACTAGCGGGAGGACTTACAATGAGCAGTTCTTC. It is translated as CASSQGTSGRTYNEQFF. V and J are TRBV28 and TRBJ2-1; TRBD2 aligns across 15 bases. The germline CDR1 and CDR2 sequences are MDHEN and SYDVKM. Trimming took 5 bases from V and 4 from J; bases not matched to a gene: 6. The CDR3 is made up of 17 amino acids.

This chain joins TRBV28 and TRBJ2-5; possibly TRBD1 for D (7 bases). V dropped 7 bases and J dropped 4 bases, with 19 bases sitting between them. In germline, CDR1 is MDHEN, CDR2 SYDVKM. This CDR3 is built from 15 residues. CDR3 residues: CASTRYRQGGETQYF. The CDR3 nucleotides read TGTGCCAGCACTCGCTATCGACAGGGAGGAGAGACCCAGTACTTC.

The chain recombines TRBV9 with TRBJ1-3, with 7 positions matching TRBD1. The CDR3 runs to 14 residues. Per germline, CDR1 SGDLS and CDR2 YYNGEE. V dropped 5 bases and J dropped 0; count of bases not matched to a gene: 2. DNA for the CDR3: TGTGCCAGCAGGGGACAGAACTCTGGAAACACCATATATTTT. As protein: CASRGQNSGNTIYF.

A note on this clone: Other DNA sequences of this sample code for an identical CDR3. The gene calls are TRBV5-4 and TRBJ2-2, with D possibly TRBD1 on 6 matching bases. CDR3 length equals 14 residues. The ends were cut back, 2 bases at V and 1 base at J, with 6 bases in the middle. Germline V gene sequence: CDR1 SGHNT, CDR2 YYREEE (reference sequence). The DNA of the CDR3 is TGTGCCAGCAGCTTACAGGGGAACACCGGGGAGCTGTTTTTT. Residues: CASSLQGNTGELFF. Complete variable domain (other parts from reference TRBV5-4 and TRBJ2-2): ETGVTQSPTHLIKTRGQQVTLRCSSQSGHNTVSWYQQALGQGPQFIFQYYREEENGRGNFPPRFSGLQFPNYSSELNVNALELDDSALYLCASSLQGNTGELFFGEGSRLTVL.

The chain uses TRBV11-3 and TRBJ2-1; possibly TRBD2 for D (6 bases). Germline V gene lookup returns CDR1 SGHNT and CDR2 YENEEA. Trimming took 2 bases from V and 2 from J, leaving 16 bases between them. The CDR3 totals 17 residues. CDR3 in amino acids: CASSLWGVGTTYNEQFF. CDR3 DNA sequence: TGTGCCAGCAGCTTATGGGGGGTCGGGACGACCTACAATGAGCAGTTCTTC. Variable domain in full (rest from reference TRBV11-3 and TRBJ2-1): EAGVVQSPRYKIIEKKQPVAFWCNPISGHNTLYWYLQNLGQGPELLIRYENEEAVDDSQLPKDRFSAERLKGVDSTLKIQPAELGDSAVYLCASSLWGVGTTYNEQFFGPGTRLTVL.